Given below is one TCR beta chain in context. Its cognate antigen is unknown. These data belong to a study of cytotoxic CD8 clonotypes in ibrutinib-treated CLL. Across the whole study: Across samples, productive templates numbered approximately 260,000 and productive rearrangements reached about 99,000 on average. Study-wide findings and caveats: Baseline values of clonality outstripped age-matched healthy donors and followed circulating CD8+ T-cell counts. The study found clonality rose at ibrutinib response, then fell toward baseline at progression. The study sampled sustained-remission and progressing patients at different times.

Here immunoSEQ multiplex PCR was the method, and the copy in TCRdb shows in-frame clones only, minus some. The table has over 45,000 clones, around 60% seen once; the top ten hold roughly 21%. The starting material was PBMCs, obtained after 24 months of ibrutinib treatment. The TCR originated in a human donor with chronic lymphocytic leukemia.

The CDR3, as DNA: TGCAGCGTTTTGGAAAGGCCGGGACAGGGGGGAGAGACCCAGTACTTC. It translates to CSVLERPGQGGETQYF. The V and J genes are TRBV29-1 and TRBJ2-5; 11 nucleotides line up with TRBD1. This CDR3 is 16 amino acids long. In germline, CDR1 is SQVTM, CDR2 ANQGSEA. The V and J ends lost 5 bases and 4 bases, in that order; junction bases with no gene match: 12.